These 22 T cell receptor beta chains originate from one sample sequenced in a study of cytomegalovirus exposure and HLA in healthy donors. Generated by immunoSEQ multiplex PCR, the TCRdb table keeps only in-frame clones and is missing some. This sample has approximately 58,000 clones; roughly 94% occur once, and the top ten carry 2% to 2.5%. Sample: PBMCs. These receptors were taken from a man younger than 35 in good health and CMV-seronegative.

The V and J genes are TRBV13 and TRBJ1-1; D remains ambiguous. The V end lost 3 bases, the J end lost 3 bases, and 11 bases lay between the germline ends. The CDR3 is 14 amino acids. Germline V gene data show CDR1 as PRHDT and CDR2 as FYEKMQ (reference sequence). The CDR3 sequence: CASSLVGQDTEAFF. The CDR3 coding sequence is TGTGCCAGCAGCTTGGTGGGCCAAGACACTGAAGCTTTCTTT. Filled out from reference TRBV13 and TRBJ1-1, the complete variable domain reads AAGVIQSPRHLIKEKRETATLKCYPIPRHDTVYWYQQGPGQDPQFLISFYEKMQSDKGSIPDRFSAQQFSDYHSELNMSSLELGDSALYFCASSLVGQDTEAFFGQGTRLTVV.

This sequence joins TRBV5-1 and TRBJ2-7, with 8 bases aligning to TRBD2. Germline V lookup: CDR1 SGHRS, CDR2 YFSETQ. CDR3 length: 18 amino acids. V trimming: 0 bases; J trimming: 0 bases; junction bases outside the gene matches: 11. The chain's CDR3 is CASSLVVSGSGSSYEQYF. CDR3 bases: TGCGCCAGCAGCTTGGTCGTGTCCGGGAGCGGGAGCTCCTACGAGCAGTACTTC.

This chain uses TRBV6-6 with TRBJ2-7; tentative D call: TRBD2 (5 bases). V was clipped by 10 bases and J by 0 bases, with 22 bases between them. This CDR3 region has 16 residues. Germline V lookup: CDR1 MNHNY, CDR2 SVGAGI (reference sequence). The CDR3, as DNA: TGTGCCACCGGCCCTGCGGGCTTCCTGAGCTCCTACGAGCAGTACTTC. Translating gives CATGPAGFLSSYEQYF.

The genes are TRBV5-6 and TRBJ2-1; 8 nucleotides match TRBD2. The germline gives CDR1 SGHDT, CDR2 YYEEEE. The V segment lost 1 base and the J segment 9 bases; nucleotides outside the gene matches: 9. The CDR3 consists of 15 residues. The CDR3 sequence: CASSLKLAEAREQFF. In nucleotides, the CDR3 is TGTGCCAGCAGCTTGAAACTAGCGGAGGCCCGTGAGCAGTTCTTC. Filled out from reference TRBV5-6 and TRBJ2-1, the complete variable domain reads DAGVTQSPTHLIKTRGQQVTLRCSPKSGHDTVSWYQQALGQGPQFIFQYYEEEERQRGNFPDRFSGHQFPNYSSELNVNALLLGDSALYLCASSLKLAEAREQFFGPGTRLTVL.

V usage is TRBV11-2 and J usage is TRBJ2-7; maybe TRBD1 (5 bases). V was trimmed by 2 bases and J by 2 bases, leaving 13 bases between them. The germline CDR1 and CDR2 sequences are SGHAT and FQNNGV. CDR3 length: 15 amino acids. This chain's CDR3 is CASSLSGKGPYEQYF. The CDR3 DNA is TGTGCCAGCAGCTTATCCGGTAAGGGGCCCTACGAGCAGTACTTC.

J is TRBJ1-4 and V is TRBV19, with D possibly matching TRBD1 (5 bases). Germline V gene lookup returns CDR1 LNHDA and CDR2 SQIVND (reference sequence). V was pared by 3 bases and J by 7 bases, with 21 bases between. The CDR3 length is 17 residues. DNA of the CDR3: TGTGCCAGTAGTATGCCCCCTCCACCAGGGAGGATTGAAAAACTGTTTTTT. It translates to CASSMPPPPGRIEKLFF.

This chain uses TRBV15 with TRBJ1-1, with TRBD1 as a possible D gene (6 bases). Deletions cut 0 bases from V and 1 base from J, with 9 bases between. Germline V gene data show CDR1 as LNHNV and CDR2 as YYDKDF (reference sequence). The CDR3 runs to 15 residues. The chain's CDR3 is CATSRETTGNTEAFF. The CDR3 coding sequence is TGTGCCACCAGCAGAGAGACGACAGGGAACACTGAAGCTTTCTTT.

The genes are TRBV27 and TRBJ2-7; the match to TRBD2 covers 9 bases. The V segment lost 4 bases and the J segment 7 bases; nucleotides outside the gene matches: 17. The germline V gene has CDR1 MNHEY and CDR2 SMNVEV (reference sequence). The CDR3 spans 17 residues. This CDR3 is CASSSLRVAGVSMEQYF. CDR3 bases: TGTGCCAGCAGTTCCCTTAGGGTAGCGGGAGTTAGTATGGAGCAGTACTTC.

Concerning this clone itself: Other DNA sequences in the sample encode the same CDR3. This chain connects TRBV19 to TRBJ2-1, with 8 bases aligning to TRBD2. V lost 4 bases, J lost 1 base, and 3 bases stayed unmatched. The CDR3 has 15 amino acids. CDR1 LNHDA and CDR2 SQIVND come from the germline V gene (reference sequence). This CDR3 is CASSSSGTSYNEQFF. The CDR3 coding sequence is TGTGCCAGTAGTAGTAGCGGGACGTCCTACAATGAGCAGTTCTTC.

The chain has TRBV14 and TRBJ2-2; perhaps TRBD1 as D (6 bases). Germline CDR1 reads SGHDN; CDR2 reads FVKESK. This CDR3 is built from 15 residues. Trimming took 1 base from V and 4 from J, leaving 10 bases between them. In DNA, the CDR3 is TGTGCCAGCAGCCAAGGGCGCAGGGGCACCGGGGAGCTGTTTTTT. As protein: CASSQGRRGTGELFF.

The chain is built from TRBV6-6 and TRBJ2-7, with 7 positions matching TRBD1. The CDR3 is made up of 14 amino acids. Germline lookup yields CDR1 MNHNY and CDR2 SVGAGI (reference sequence). V lost 7 bases and J lost 0; bases outside the gene matches: 6. CDR3 sequence reads: CASKARGSSYEQYF. In nucleotides, the CDR3 is TGTGCCAGCAAGGCCAGGGGGAGCTCCTACGAGCAGTACTTC.

V usage is TRBV13 and J usage is TRBJ2-7; D might be TRBD1 (6 bases). The CDR3 is 13 residues long. The V gene's germline CDR1 is PRHDT and CDR2 FYEKMQ (reference sequence). V lost 5 bases to trimming and J lost 5 bases, with 13 bases between them. CDR3 nucleotide sequence: TGTGCCAGCAGCGTCACAGGGCTCCACGAGCAGTACTTC. This sequence encodes CASSVTGLHEQYF.

The chain couples TRBV29-1 to TRBJ2-7; D may be TRBD1 (6 bases). V lost 1 base, J lost 2 bases, and 12 bases lay in between. CDR3 length: 14 residues. CDR1 and CDR2 from the germline V gene are SQVTM and ANQGSEA. CDR3 residues: CSVEGGQGTYEQYF. CDR3 DNA sequence: TGCAGCGTTGAAGGAGGGCAGGGGACCTACGAGCAGTACTTC.

The rearrangement uses TRBV6-5 and TRBJ1-2; D gene uncertain. Germline loops: CDR1 MNHEY, CDR2 SVGAGI. Trimming left V 5 bases short and J 1 base short, with 11 bases between. This CDR3 contains 14 residues. CDR3 residues: CASSGRLVNYGYTF. The CDR3 region has the DNA TGTGCCAGCAGTGGAAGACTGGTTAACTATGGCTACACCTTC.

The chain employs TRBV6-5 and TRBJ2-3; TRBD2 matches 10 bases. The V gene end was trimmed by 6 bases and the J gene end by 4 bases; junction bases not matched to a gene: 7. Germline CDR1 MNHEY, CDR2 SVGAGI. The CDR3 has 15 amino acids. CDR3 nucleotides: TGTGCCAGCAGGGTAGCGGGAGGCGGGGCAGATACGCAGTATTTT. Its translation is CASRVAGGGADTQYF.

The chain is built from TRBV4-3 and TRBJ2-3, with a possible D match to TRBD2 (5 bases). V was cut by 4 bases and J by 4 bases, with 9 bases left in between. CDR3 size: 13 residues. Germline loops: CDR1 LGHNA, CDR2 YSLEER. The CDR3 DNA reads as TGCGCCAGCAGCCTCACGGGGTCAGATACGCAGTATTTT. This encodes CASSLTGSDTQYF.

The chain couples TRBV4-3 to TRBJ2-1; D may be TRBD1 (6 bases). V was clipped by 8 bases and J by 3 bases, with 17 bases between them. The CDR3 has 15 residues. Germline values: CDR1 LGHNA, CDR2 YSLEER. DNA for the CDR3: TGCGCCAGCCAAACAAACCCAGGGGACTACAATGAGCAGTTCTTC. This gives the protein CASQTNPGDYNEQFF.

The chain is built from TRBV2 and TRBJ1-3, with 7 bases aligning to TRBD1. Germline V gene lookup returns CDR1 SNHLY and CDR2 FYNNEI. V shed 4 bases, J shed 1 base, and the junction held 7 bases outside the gene matches. The CDR3 loop spans 16 amino acids. The CDR3 DNA reads TGTGCCAGCAGTGGACAGGGCCCGTTTTCTGGAAACACCATATATTTT. As protein: CASSGQGPFSGNTIYF. The full variable domain, in which reference TRBV2 and TRBJ1-3 provide the parts outside the CDR3, is EPEVTQTPSHQVTQMGQEVILRCVPISNHLYFYWYRQILGQKVEFLVSFYNNEISEKSEIFDDQFSVERPDGSNFTLKIRSTKLEDSAMYFCASSGQGPFSGNTIYFGEGSWLTVV.

The rearrangement links TRBV2 to TRBJ2-7, with TRBD1 as a possible D gene (5 bases). The CDR3 spans 16 residues. Looked up from germline, CDR1 is SNHLY and CDR2 is FYNNEI. With 3 bases removed from V and 2 bases from J, the gap between germline ends came to 17 bases. The CDR3 DNA follows: TGTGCCAGCAGTGATCCAGGGCACCCTCGGGCCTACGAGCAGTACTTC. It encodes CASSDPGHPRAYEQYF. The variable domain in full, completed from reference TRBV2 and TRBJ2-7, reads EPEVTQTPSHQVTQMGQEVILRCVPISNHLYFYWYRQILGQKVEFLVSFYNNEISEKSEIFDDQFSVERPDGSNFTLKIRSTKLEDSAMYFCASSDPGHPRAYEQYFGPGTRLTVT.

This clone was detected only once. The chain employs TRBV7-2 and TRBJ2-1; D may be TRBD2 (6 bases). Germline loops: CDR1 SGHTA, CDR2 FQGNSA. The CDR3 runs to 12 residues. Trimming stripped 5 bases from V and 9 bases from J, with 11 bases between. This chain's CDR3 is CASSALSGEQFF. The CDR3 DNA reads TGTGCCAGCAGCGCACTTAGCGGTGAGCAGTTCTTC.

The chain couples TRBV30 to TRBJ1-2; D not resolved. This CDR3 has 15 residues. V lost 1 base, J lost 3 bases, and 15 bases lay in between. CDR1 and CDR2 from the germline V gene are GTSNPN and SVGIG (reference sequence). The CDR3 loop reads CAWSGRVWGDYGYTF. In DNA, the CDR3 is TGTGCCTGGAGTGGTCGGGTTTGGGGAGACTATGGCTACACCTTC.

The chain couples TRBV30 to TRBJ1-2, with D possibly being TRBD1 (5 bases). This CDR3 has 13 residues. The germline V and J ends were trimmed by 5 bases and 4 bases, with 14 bases remaining between them. Germline V CDR1 and CDR2: GTSNPN, SVGIG (reference sequence). CDR3 region: CAWAPLGGYGYTF. For the CDR3, the DNA is TGTGCCTGGGCGCCTCTCGGGGGCTATGGCTACACCTTC.